A selection of T cell receptor beta chains follows, all from one sample in a study of blood T cell repertoires in COVID-19. The repertoire was sequenced with immunoSEQ multiplex PCR; TCRdb's copy has only in-frame clones and lacks some. The data hold approximately 89,000 clones, with 75% to 90% observed a single time. The source material was peripheral blood. The origin of the receptors is a woman of 80 years or more with acute or convalescent COVID-19. CDR3s include the opening cysteine and the closing phenylalanine or tryptophan. Fields, in order: V gene, D gene, clone size, J gene, CDR3 protein, CDR3 DNA. D genes are given only for firm matches. Expanded clones get a size class; other rows say once, few or many, or leave the size out.

V: TRBV7-9; D: TRBD2; size: .; J: TRBJ2-1; CDR3: CANSRTSGILNEQFF; DNA: TGTGCCAACAGCAGGACTAGCGGGATTCTTAATGAGCAGTTCTTC
V: TRBV6-5; D: TRBD1; size: .; J: TRBJ1-4; CDR3: CASSTGTVWEKLFF; DNA: TGTGCCAGCAGTACGGGGACAGTTTGGGAAAAACTGTTTTTT
V: TRBV2; D: TRBD1; size: .; J: TRBJ1-6; CDR3: CASSVLRGSSYNSPLHF; DNA: TGTGCCAGCAGTGTCCTCAGGGGGAGCTCCTATAATTCACCCCTCCACTTT
V: TRBV7-6; D: .; size: .; J: TRBJ2-5; CDR3: CASSSGGRDQETQYF; DNA: TGTGCCAGCAGCAGTGGGGGGAGAGATCAAGAGACCCAGTACTTC
V: TRBV12-3/TRBV12-4; D: .; size: .; J: TRBJ1-2; CDR3: CASSLMREVGYTF; DNA: TGTGCCAGCAGTTTAATGCGGGAAGTCGGCTACACCTTC
V: TRBV7-8; D: TRBD1; size: .; J: TRBJ2-2; CDR3: CASSLDRGLGGELFF; DNA: TGTGCCAGCAGCTTAGACAGGGGGCTTGGCGGGGAGCTGTTTTTT
V: TRBV9; D: TRBD2; size: .; J: TRBJ2-7; CDR3: CASSVAGTSGSYEQYF; DNA: TGTGCCAGCAGCGTAGCGGGGACTAGCGGGAGCTACGAGCAGTACTTC
V: TRBV20-1; D: .; size: .; J: TRBJ1-1; CDR3: CSAASWETAFF; DNA: TGCAGTGCCGCTAGTTGGGAGACGGCTTTCTTT
V: TRBV7-7; D: TRBD2; size: once; J: TRBJ2-5; CDR3: CASSPGTSGGHLYF; DNA: TGTGCCAGCAGCCCCGGGACTAGCGGGGGCCATTTGTACTTC
V: TRBV2; D: .; size: .; J: TRBJ1-1; CDR3: CASSFDGKNTEAFF; DNA: TGTGCCAGCAGCTTCGACGGGAAGAACACTGAAGCTTTCTTT
V: TRBV19; D: .; size: .; J: TRBJ1-4; CDR3: CASSIGGLANEKLFF; DNA: TGTGCCAGTAGTATAGGGGGGCTGGCTAATGAAAAACTGTTTTTT
V: TRBV6-6; D: .; size: .; J: TRBJ1-2; CDR3: CASSPQQGPGGYTF; DNA: TGTGCCAGCAGCCCTCAACAGGGTCCCGGTGGCTACACCTTC
V: TRBV14; D: TRBD2; size: few; J: TRBJ2-7; CDR3: CASSRRGGRIHEQYF; DNA: TGTGCCAGCAGCCGACGGGGGGGGAGGATCCACGAGCAGTACTTC
V: TRBV28; D: .; size: .; J: TRBJ1-5; CDR3: CASSPRQRGDQPQHF; DNA: TGTGCCAGCAGCCCTCGTCAAAGGGGTGATCAGCCCCAGCATTTT
V: TRBV27; D: TRBD2; size: .; J: TRBJ2-1; CDR3: CATSGRLSYNEQFF; DNA: TGTGCCACTAGCGGGAGACTCTCCTACAATGAGCAGTTCTTC
V: TRBV15; D: TRBD2; size: .; J: TRBJ2-3; CDR3: CATSRDGLATDTQYF; DNA: TGTGCCACCAGCAGAGACGGACTAGCCACAGATACGCAGTATTTT
V: TRBV18; D: .; size: .; J: TRBJ1-1; CDR3: CASFQMGARTEAFF; DNA: TGTGCCAGCTTTCAAATGGGGGCGAGGACTGAAGCTTTCTTT
V: TRBV5-1; D: TRBD2; size: .; J: TRBJ2-7; CDR3: CASSLAIGGGQRIQYF; DNA: TGCGCCAGCAGCTTGGCCATCGGGGGGGGCCAACGGATCCAGTACTTC